This is a list of T cell receptor beta chains from one sample in a study of T cell changes during pregnancy in multiple sclerosis. Clones were read by immunoSEQ multiplex PCR, and TCRdb kept only the in-frame ones, dropping some. Here the sample spans around 50,000 clones, 75% to 90% being singletons. Source: CD8+ T cells from peripheral blood mononuclear cells, taken in the second trimester of pregnancy. All receptors derive from a female donor with multiple sclerosis, enrolled in a pregnancy study. CDR3s include the opening cysteine and the closing phenylalanine or tryptophan. The D gene is left open where the match is weak. Clone size is not always given. Where it is, it says once, few, many or a class for expanded clones.

J: TRBJ2-7; V: TRBV10-3; D: -; size: -; CDR3: CAISELGGSGEQYF; DNA: TGTGCCATCAGTGAGTTAGGAGGGTCAGGGGAGCAGTACTTC
J: TRBJ1-1; V: TRBV4-1; D: TRBD1; size: -; CDR3: CASSQAGGMRTEAFF; DNA: TGCGCCAGCAGCCAAGCAGGGGGCATGAGGACTGAAGCTTTCTTT
J: TRBJ2-1; V: TRBV6-4; D: -; size: -; CDR3: CASSDSSGGNNEQFF; DNA: TGTGCCAGCAGTGACTCCTCGGGGGGCAACAATGAGCAGTTCTTC
J: TRBJ2-5; V: TRBV19; D: -; size: -; CDR3: CASSPDLEETQYF; DNA: TGTGCCAGTAGTCCTGACCTGGAGGAGACCCAGTACTTC
J: TRBJ1-1; V: TRBV27; D: TRBD1; size: -; CDR3: CASNYRGSGTEAFF; DNA: TGTGCCAGCAATTACAGGGGCTCCGGCACTGAAGCTTTCTTT
J: TRBJ2-1; V: TRBV20-1; D: -; size: -; CDR3: CSADQGWEQFF; DNA: TGCAGTGCGGACCAGGGTTGGGAGCAGTTCTTC
J: TRBJ2-3; V: TRBV7-9; D: -; size: -; CDR3: CASSPAGTDTQYF; DNA: TGTGCCAGCAGCCCCGCAGGGACAGATACGCAGTATTTT
J: TRBJ1-1; V: TRBV7-8; D: TRBD1; size: once; CDR3: CASSLTGGKNTEAFF; DNA: TGTGCCAGCAGCTTAACAGGGGGAAAGAACACTGAAGCTTTCTTT
J: TRBJ1-1; V: TRBV6-1; D: TRBD1; size: once; CDR3: CASLGQGTGPFRAFF; DNA: TGTGCCAGCCTGGGACAGGGGACCGGACCCTTCCGAGCTTTCTTT
J: TRBJ2-5; V: TRBV6-1; D: -; size: once; CDR3: CASSEYAGETQYF; DNA: TGTGCCAGCAGTGAATACGCGGGGGAGACCCAGTACTTC
J: TRBJ2-7; V: TRBV4-1; D: TRBD1; size: -; CDR3: CASSQGQGTSYEQYF; DNA: TGCGCCAGCAGCCAAGGACAGGGGACTTCCTACGAGCAGTACTTC
J: TRBJ1-1; V: TRBV6-5; D: TRBD1; size: -; CDR3: CASTEGQGRGAFF; DNA: TGTGCCAGCACCGAAGGACAGGGGAGAGGAGCTTTCTTT
J: TRBJ2-7; V: TRBV27; D: -; size: -; CDR3: CASIGSNHYEQYF; DNA: TGTGCCAGCATTGGGAGCAATCACTACGAGCAGTACTTC
J: TRBJ2-3; V: TRBV11-3; D: TRBD2; size: medium-sized; CDR3: CASSPDGGLAGALGDTQYF; DNA: TGTGCCAGCAGCCCAGATGGCGGACTAGCGGGGGCGCTAGGAGATACGCAGTATTTT
J: TRBJ1-2; V: TRBV9; D: -; size: -; CDR3: CASSSETQEVGYTF; DNA: TGTGCCAGCAGTTCTGAGACGCAAGAGGTCGGCTACACCTTC
J: TRBJ1-1; V: TRBV6-1; D: TRBD1; size: -; CDR3: CASDRDRHMSEAFF; DNA: TGTGCCAGCGACCGGGACAGGCATATGTCTGAAGCTTTCTTT
J: TRBJ2-1; V: TRBV6-4; D: TRBD1; size: -; CDR3: CASSEGQGSDEQFF; DNA: TGTGCCAGCAGTGAGGGACAGGGAAGTGATGAGCAGTTCTTC
J: TRBJ2-2; V: TRBV5-1; D: TRBD2; size: -; CDR3: CASSLDGGGTGELFF; DNA: TGCGCCAGCAGCTTGGACGGGGGGGGCACCGGGGAGCTGTTTTTT
J: TRBJ2-7; V: TRBV14; D: TRBD1; size: once; CDR3: CASSPLQGALYEQYF; DNA: TGTGCCAGCAGCCCTTTACAGGGGGCGCTCTACGAGCAGTACTTC
J: TRBJ1-5; V: TRBV5-1; D: TRBD1; size: -; CDR3: CASSPTGDANQPQHF; DNA: TGCGCCAGCAGCCCGACAGGGGATGCGAATCAGCCCCAGCATTTT
J: TRBJ1-1; V: TRBV4-2; D: -; size: few; CDR3: CASSQGAGDTEAFF; DNA: TGTGCCAGCAGCCAGGGTGCGGGGGACACTGAAGCTTTCTTT
J: TRBJ1-5; V: TRBV27; D: -; size: -; CDR3: CASSLRLGGRQPQHF; DNA: TGTGCCAGCAGCCTCCGGTTGGGGGGGAGGCAGCCCCAGCATTTT
J: TRBJ2-7; V: TRBV2; D: -; size: -; CDR3: CASSSAYEQYF; DNA: TGTGCCAGCAGTTCGGCCTACGAGCAGTACTTC
J: TRBJ2-1; V: TRBV7-8; D: -; size: -; CDR3: CASSLVPGDEQFF; DNA: TGTGCCAGCAGCTTAGTCCCGGGGGATGAGCAGTTCTTC
J: TRBJ2-5; V: TRBV10-2; D: -; size: -; CDR3: CASTEIEFGLETQYF; DNA: TGCGCCAGCACCGAGATTGAGTTTGGTTTGGAGACCCAGTACTTC
J: TRBJ2-3; V: TRBV5-1; D: -; size: -; CDR3: CASSIVDTQYF; DNA: TGCGCCAGCAGCATAGTGGATACGCAGTATTTT
J: TRBJ2-7; V: TRBV30; D: -; size: -; CDR3: CAWSVLSSYEQYF; DNA: TGTGCCTGGAGTGTACTTTCCTCCTACGAGCAGTACTTC
J: TRBJ2-1; V: TRBV2; D: -; size: -; CDR3: CASSDGLARNEQFF; DNA: TGTGCCAGCAGTGATGGTCTAGCTCGCAATGAGCAGTTCTTC
J: TRBJ1-1; V: TRBV27; D: TRBD1; size: once; CDR3: CASSIGTGMNTEAFF; DNA: TGTGCCAGCAGTATAGGGACAGGGATGAACACTGAAGCTTTCTTT
J: TRBJ2-2; V: TRBV2; D: TRBD1; size: -; CDR3: CASRGTGGFTGELFF; DNA: TGTGCCAGCAGAGGGACAGGGGGCTTTACCGGGGAGCTGTTTTTT
J: TRBJ1-2; V: TRBV13; D: -; size: -; CDR3: CASSPQGLSVYGYTF; DNA: TGTGCCAGCAGCCCACAGGGCCTTTCCGTCTATGGCTACACCTTC
J: TRBJ1-4; V: TRBV11-2; D: -; size: -; CDR3: CASSNSEKLFF; DNA: TGTGCCAGCAGCAACAGTGAAAAACTGTTTTTT
J: TRBJ1-1; V: TRBV28; D: TRBD1; size: -; CDR3: CASSAGTGELFF; DNA: TGTGCCAGCAGTGCCGGGACAGGGGAATTGTTCTTT
J: TRBJ1-3; V: TRBV28; D: -; size: -; CDR3: CASSLLLQGTGNTIYF; DNA: TGTGCCAGCAGTTTGCTTCTCCAGGGAACTGGAAACACCATATATTTT
J: TRBJ2-1; V: TRBV28; D: -; size: once; CDR3: CASTGGSNEQFF; DNA: TGTGCCAGCACAGGGGGGAGCAATGAGCAGTTCTTC
J: TRBJ2-1; V: TRBV15; D: TRBD1; size: -; CDR3: CATSRARQGYNEQFF; DNA: TGTGCCACCAGCAGAGCCAGACAGGGGTACAATGAGCAGTTCTTC
J: TRBJ2-1; V: TRBV7-8; D: -; size: once; CDR3: CASSPRAFAGEQFF; DNA: TGTGCCAGCAGCCCCAGGGCTTTTGCTGGAGAGCAGTTCTTC
J: TRBJ2-1; V: TRBV12-5; D: TRBD2; size: -; CDR3: CASGLIVTSGQNYNEQFF; DNA: TGTGCTAGTGGTTTGATCGTAACTAGCGGACAGAACTACAATGAGCAGTTCTTC
J: TRBJ1-4; V: TRBV12-5; D: -; size: -; CDR3: CASASANEKLFF; DNA: TGTGCTAGTGCCTCAGCTAATGAAAAACTGTTTTTT
J: TRBJ2-7; V: TRBV6-5; D: -; size: -; CDR3: CASSNPGTLSYEQYF; DNA: TGTGCCAGCAGTAACCCCGGGACACTCTCCTACGAGCAGTACTTC
J: TRBJ1-2; V: TRBV6-1; D: -; size: -; CDR3: CASSTGRNDGYTF; DNA: TGTGCCAGCAGTACAGGGAGAAACGATGGCTACACCTTC